This TCR beta chain was found in a study of blood T cell repertoires in COVID-19. Method: immunoSEQ multiplex PCR; TCRdb's copy keeps in-frame clones and lacks some. The table includes about 54,000 clones, around nine tenths detected once. This clone has only one observation. Trimming took 3 bases from V and 0 from J; bases not matched to a gene: 7. This CDR3 has 17 residues. Germline V gives CDR1 PRHDT, CDR2 FYEKMQ (reference sequence). The receptor comes from a human donor in a cohort sampled during active COVID-19. The specimen was peripheral blood. The rearrangement uses TRBV13 and TRBJ1-5, with 8 positions matching TRBD1. As DNA, the CDR3 is TGTGCCAGCAGCTTTGGGACAGGCGGTAATAGCAATCAGCCCCAGCATTTT. It encodes CASSFGTGGNSNQPQHF.